Included here is one TCR beta chain sequence, with context. The data were taken from a study of blood T cell repertoires in COVID-19. In the study overall: COVID-19 samples, acute and convalescent, were from the United States, Italy and Spain. PBMCs, B-cell-depleted T cells, or T cells provided the cDNA or gDNA that made up the material.

In the study's own analysis: Amplification from reference gene primers served as the basis for estimated nucleated cell counts. Using immunoSEQ multiplex PCR, the repertoire was profiled, and TCRdb retains in-frame clones only, with some absent. The V and J calls and clone size come from that table; D and trimming were worked out from the DNA. The repertoire holds 35,000 to 50,000 clones, with roughly 89% as singletons. Sample: peripheral blood. The receptor was derived from a man over 45 with active COVID-19.

This chain's CDR3 is CASSPGTVNTGELFF. As DNA, the CDR3 is TGTGCCAGCTCACCAGGGACAGTTAACACCGGGGAGCTGTTTTTT. V is TRBV18 and J is TRBJ2-2, with 7 bases fitting TRBD1. Trimming took 2 bases from V and 2 from J; bases not matched to a gene: 2. Germline values: CDR1 KGHSH, CDR2 LQKENI. The CDR3 loop spans 15 amino acids.